This T cell receptor (beta chain) comes out of a study of blood T cell repertoires in COVID-19. This CDR3 has 14 amino acids. Germline V lookup: CDR1 SGHRS, CDR2 YFSETQ. Clinical history as reported by participants underpinned cohort assignment. Cohort 3 recovery required two negative PCRs, clearance, or symptom resolution. The assay was immunoSEQ multiplex PCR, and TCRdb's table has in-frame clones only and misses some. The sample includes around 480,000 clones, around 90% of them seen just once. J is TRBJ2-7 and V is TRBV5-1; D may be TRBD1 (7 bases). Sequenced sample: PBMCs or T cells enriched from blood (not recorded which). This sequence was found in a woman under 30 who had recovered from COVID-19. CDR3 sequence (DNA): TGCGCGTCAGGCCGCGGGACAGTAAACTACGAGCAGTACTTC. Residues: CASGRGTVNYEQYF.